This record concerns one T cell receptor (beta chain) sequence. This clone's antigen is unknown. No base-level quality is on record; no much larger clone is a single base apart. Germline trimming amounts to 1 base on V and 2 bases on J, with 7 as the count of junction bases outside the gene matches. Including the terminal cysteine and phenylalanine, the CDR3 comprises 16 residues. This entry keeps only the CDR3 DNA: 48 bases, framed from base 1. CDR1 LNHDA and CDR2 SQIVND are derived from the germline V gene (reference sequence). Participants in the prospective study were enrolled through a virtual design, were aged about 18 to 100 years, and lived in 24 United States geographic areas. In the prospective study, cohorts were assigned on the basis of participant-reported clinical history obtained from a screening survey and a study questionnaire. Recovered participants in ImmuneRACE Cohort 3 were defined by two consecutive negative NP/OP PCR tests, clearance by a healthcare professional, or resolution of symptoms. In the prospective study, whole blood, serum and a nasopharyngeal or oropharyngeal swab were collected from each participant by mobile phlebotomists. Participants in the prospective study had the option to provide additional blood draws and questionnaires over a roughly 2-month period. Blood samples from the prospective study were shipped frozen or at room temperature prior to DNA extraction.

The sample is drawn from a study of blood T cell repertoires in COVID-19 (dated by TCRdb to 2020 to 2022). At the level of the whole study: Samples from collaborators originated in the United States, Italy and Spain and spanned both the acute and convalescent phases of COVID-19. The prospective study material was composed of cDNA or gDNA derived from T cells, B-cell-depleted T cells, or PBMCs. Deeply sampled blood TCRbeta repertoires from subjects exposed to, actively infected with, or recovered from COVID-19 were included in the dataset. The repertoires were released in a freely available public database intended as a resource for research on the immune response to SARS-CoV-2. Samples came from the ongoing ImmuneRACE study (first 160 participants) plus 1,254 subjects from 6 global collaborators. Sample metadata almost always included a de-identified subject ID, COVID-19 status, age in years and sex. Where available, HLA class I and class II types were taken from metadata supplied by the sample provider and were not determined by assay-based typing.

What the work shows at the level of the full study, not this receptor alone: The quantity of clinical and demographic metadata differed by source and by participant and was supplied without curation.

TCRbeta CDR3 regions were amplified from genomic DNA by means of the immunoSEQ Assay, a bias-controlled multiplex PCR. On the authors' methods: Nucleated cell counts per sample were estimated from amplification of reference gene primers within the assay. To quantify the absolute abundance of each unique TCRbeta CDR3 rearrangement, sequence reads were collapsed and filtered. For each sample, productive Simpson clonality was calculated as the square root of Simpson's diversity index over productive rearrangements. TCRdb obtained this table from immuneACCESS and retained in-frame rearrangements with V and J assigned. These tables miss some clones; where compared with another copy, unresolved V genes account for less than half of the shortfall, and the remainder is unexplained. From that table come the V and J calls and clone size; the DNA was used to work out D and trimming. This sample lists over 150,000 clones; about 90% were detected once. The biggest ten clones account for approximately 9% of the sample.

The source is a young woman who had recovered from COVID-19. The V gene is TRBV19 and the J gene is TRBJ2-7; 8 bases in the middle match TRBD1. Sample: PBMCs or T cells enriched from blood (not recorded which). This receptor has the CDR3 CASSIGKDRVTYEQYF. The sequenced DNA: TGTGCCAGTAGTATAGGTAAGGACAGGGTTACCTACGAGCAGTACTTC. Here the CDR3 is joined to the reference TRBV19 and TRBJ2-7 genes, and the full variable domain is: DGGITQSPKYLFRKEGQNVTLSCEQNLNHDAMYWYRQDPGQGLRLIYYSQIVNDFQKGDIAEGYSVSREKKESFPLTVTSAQKNPTAFYLCASSIGKDRVTYEQYFGPGTRLTVT.